These 2 T cell receptor beta chains were sequenced from one sample in a study of human T cells and chemical hapten exposure. The time point: pre-sensitization, week 0. Treatment described: therapeutic diphenylcyclopropenone sensitization with weekly scalp DPC. TCRdb reprocessed the RACE reads via MiXCR and lists one record per CDR3 protein. The sample shows 250,000 to 300,000 distinct CDR3 sequences, roughly 7.7% of them seen only once. Sequenced here: whole blood, sampled in connection with sensitization to the hapten diphenylcyclopropenone (DPC). These receptor sequences come from a man aged 18 to 30 with alopecia areata. Some clones in this sample may be carry-over from other donors' samples.

In this sample, this clonotype turned up a few times. The rearrangement uses TRBV7-2 and TRBJ2-3, with D uncertain. The CDR3 spans 13 residues. CDR1 is SGHTA, CDR2 FQGNSA, per germline. The V end lost 5 bases, the J end lost 1 base, and 7 bases lay between the germline ends. CDR3: CASSGWGTDTQYF. CDR3 DNA: TGTGCCAGCAGCGGATGGGGCACAGATACGCAGTATTTT. The entire variable domain, with the rest obtained from reference TRBV7-2 and TRBJ2-3, is as follows: GAGVSQSPSNKVTEKGKDVELRCDPISGHTALYWYRQSLGQGLEFLIYFQGNSAPDKSGLPSDRFSAERTGGSVSTLTIQRTQQEDSAVYLCASSGWGTDTQYFGPGTRLTVL.

This chain uses TRBV7-3 with TRBJ2-4, with 12 bases identical to TRBD1. Germline V gives CDR1 SGHTA, CDR2 FQGTGA. The CDR3 extends over 15 amino acids. J gave up 5 bases and V 2 bases, and 1 base lay outside the gene matches. The CDR3 region has the DNA TGTGCCAGCAGCTTAGGGACAGGGGGCCAAAACATTCAGTACTTC. Translating gives CASSLGTGGQNIQYF.